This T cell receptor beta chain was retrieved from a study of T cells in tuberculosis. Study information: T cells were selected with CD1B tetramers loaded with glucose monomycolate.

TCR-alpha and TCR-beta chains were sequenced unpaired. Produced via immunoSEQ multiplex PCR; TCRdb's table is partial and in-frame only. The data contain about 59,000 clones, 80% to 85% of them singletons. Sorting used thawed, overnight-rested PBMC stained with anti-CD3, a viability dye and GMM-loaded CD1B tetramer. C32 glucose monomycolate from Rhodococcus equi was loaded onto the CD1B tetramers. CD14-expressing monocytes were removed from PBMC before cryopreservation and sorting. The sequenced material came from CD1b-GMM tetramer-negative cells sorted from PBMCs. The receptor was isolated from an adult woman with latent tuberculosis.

This CDR3 reads CASSLDIFGTGSDEQYF. The DNA for the CDR3 is TGCGCCAGCAGCTTGGACATCTTTGGGACAGGGTCGGATGAGCAGTACTTC. The rearrangement uses TRBV5-1 and TRBJ2-7, with 9 bases aligning to TRBD1. The germline V gene has CDR1 SGHRS and CDR2 YFSETQ. The ends lost 0 bases at V and 7 bases at J; junction bases unmatched: 14. There are 17 residues in the CDR3.